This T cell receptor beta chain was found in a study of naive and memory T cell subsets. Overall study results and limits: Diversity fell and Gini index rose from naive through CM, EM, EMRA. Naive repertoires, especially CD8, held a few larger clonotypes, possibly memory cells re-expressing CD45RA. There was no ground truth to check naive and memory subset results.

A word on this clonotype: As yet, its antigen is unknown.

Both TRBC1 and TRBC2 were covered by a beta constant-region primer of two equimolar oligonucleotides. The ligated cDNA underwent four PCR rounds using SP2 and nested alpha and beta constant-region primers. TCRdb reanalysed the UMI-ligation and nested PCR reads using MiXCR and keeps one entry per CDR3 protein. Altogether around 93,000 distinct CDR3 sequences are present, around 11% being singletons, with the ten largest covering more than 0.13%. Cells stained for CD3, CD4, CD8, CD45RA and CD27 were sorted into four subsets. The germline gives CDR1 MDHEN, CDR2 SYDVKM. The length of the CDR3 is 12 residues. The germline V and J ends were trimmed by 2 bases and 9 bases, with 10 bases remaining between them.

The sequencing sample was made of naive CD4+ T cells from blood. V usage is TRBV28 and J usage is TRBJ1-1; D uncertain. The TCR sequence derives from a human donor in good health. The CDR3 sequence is CASSLNRVKAFF. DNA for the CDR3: TGTGCCAGCAGTTTAAATCGGGTAAAAGCTTTCTTT. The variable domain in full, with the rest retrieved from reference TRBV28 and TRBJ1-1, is DVKVTQSSRYLVKRTGEKVFLECVQDMDHENMFWYRQDPGLGLRLIYFSYDVKMKEKGDIPEGYSVSREKKERFSLILESASTNQTSMYLCASSLNRVKAFFGQGTRLTVV.